These T cell receptor beta chains were read from a single sample in a study of CD8 T cells in Susac syndrome. MiXCR, applied by TCRdb to the immunoSEQ multiplex PCR reads, yields one record per CDR3 protein. The data hold approximately 87,000 distinct CDR3 sequences, with about 96% observed a single time. The sequenced sample was CD8+ T cells from PBMCs. The source is a human donor with Susac syndrome. CDR3s include the opening cysteine and the closing phenylalanine or tryptophan. Fields, in order: D gene, J gene, V gene, clone size, CDR3 protein, CDR3 DNA. A D gene is named only where the DNA matches it firmly. Rows give clone size only sometimes, using once, few, many, or a class for an expanded clone.

NA | TRBJ2-7 | TRBV29-1 | NA | CSVAQGSYEQYF | TGCAGCGTTGCCCAAGGGTCCTACGAGCAGTACTTC
NA | TRBJ2-5 | TRBV6-5 | NA | CASSYFSSGGETQYF | TGTGCCAGCAGTTACTTCTCTTCAGGCGGGGAGACCCAGTACTTC
NA | TRBJ2-1 | TRBV7-9 | NA | CASSASEQTYNEQFF | TGTGCCAGCAGCGCCTCTGAACAGACCTACAATGAGCAGTTCTTC
NA | TRBJ2-1 | TRBV4-3 | NA | CASSQGRGGGNEQFF | TGCGCCAGCAGCCAAGGACGGGGAGGAGGCAATGAGCAGTTCTTC
NA | TRBJ2-1 | TRBV29-1 | NA | CSVEDFVPGTSSYNEQFF | TGCAGCGTTGAAGATTTTGTACCGGGAACCAGCTCCTACAATGAGCAGTTCTTC
NA | TRBJ1-5 | TRBV4-3 | NA | CASSPSPTGDQPQHF | TGCGCCAGCAGTCCAAGCCCCACGGGGGATCAGCCCCAGCATTTT
NA | TRBJ2-7 | TRBV27 | NA | CASSSGRRGYEQYF | TGTGCCAGCAGTTCCGGACGGAGGGGCTACGAGCAGTACTTC
NA | TRBJ1-2 | TRBV20-1 | NA | CSAARGGGYTF | TGCAGTGCTGCAAGGGGGGGAGGCTACACCTTC
NA | TRBJ2-7 | TRBV11-2 | NA | CASSNLWGEQYF | TGTGCCAGCAGCAATCTGTGGGGGGAGCAGTACTTC
NA | TRBJ1-3 | TRBV9 | few | CASSVGSSSGNTIYF | TGTGCCAGCAGCGTAGGGTCAAGCTCTGGAAACACCATATATTTT
NA | TRBJ2-6 | TRBV3-1 | NA | CASSQSRWVPGANVLTF | TGTGCCAGCAGCCAATCCCGATGGGTCCCTGGGGCCAACGTCCTGACTTTC
NA | TRBJ2-1 | TRBV14 | NA | CASSQGPNNEQFF | TGTGCCAGCAGCCAAGGACCCAACAATGAGCAGTTCTTC
TRBD2 | TRBJ2-5 | TRBV20-1 | NA | CSARGMRLAGPETQYF | TGCAGTGCTAGGGGTATGCGACTAGCGGGTCCGGAGACCCAGTACTTC
NA | TRBJ1-5 | TRBV28 | NA | CASSPDRQALWDQPQHF | TGTGCCAGCAGTCCTGATCGACAGGCCTTGTGGGATCAGCCCCAGCATTTT
NA | TRBJ2-2 | TRBV5-1 | NA | CASRAEEGNRPGELFF | TGCGCCAGCAGGGCAGAGGAAGGGAATAGACCCGGGGAGCTGTTTTTT
NA | TRBJ2-7 | TRBV20-1 | NA | CSARDRKTTYEQYF | TGCAGTGCTAGAGACAGGAAGACGACCTACGAGCAGTACTTC
TRBD1 | TRBJ1-2 | TRBV3-1 | NA | CASSQVVMDRPNYGYTF | TGTGCCAGCAGCCAAGTGGTCATGGACAGGCCTAACTATGGCTACACCTTC